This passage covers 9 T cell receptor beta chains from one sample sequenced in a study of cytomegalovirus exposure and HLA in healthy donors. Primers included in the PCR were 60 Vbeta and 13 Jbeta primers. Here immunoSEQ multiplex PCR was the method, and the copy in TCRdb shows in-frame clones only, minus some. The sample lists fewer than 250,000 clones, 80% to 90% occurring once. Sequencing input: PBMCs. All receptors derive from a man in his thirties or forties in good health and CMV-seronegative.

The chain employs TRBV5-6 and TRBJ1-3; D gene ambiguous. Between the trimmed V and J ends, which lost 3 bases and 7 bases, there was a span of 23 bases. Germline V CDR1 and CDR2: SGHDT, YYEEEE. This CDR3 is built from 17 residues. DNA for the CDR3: TGTGCCAGCAGCTCGCGAATGGAGAGAATTGGGTCGAACACCATATATTTT. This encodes CASSSRMERIGSNTIYF. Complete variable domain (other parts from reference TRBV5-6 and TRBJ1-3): DAGVTQSPTHLIKTRGQQVTLRCSPKSGHDTVSWYQQALGQGPQFIFQYYEEEERQRGNFPDRFSGHQFPNYSSELNVNALLLGDSALYLCASSSRMERIGSNTIYFGEGSWLTVV.

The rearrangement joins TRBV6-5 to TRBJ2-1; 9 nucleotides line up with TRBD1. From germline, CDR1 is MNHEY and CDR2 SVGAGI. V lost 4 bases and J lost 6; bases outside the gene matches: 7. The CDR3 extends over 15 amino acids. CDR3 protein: CASSWTGAQPNEQFF. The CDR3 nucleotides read TGTGCCAGCAGTTGGACAGGGGCTCAACCCAATGAGCAGTTCTTC.

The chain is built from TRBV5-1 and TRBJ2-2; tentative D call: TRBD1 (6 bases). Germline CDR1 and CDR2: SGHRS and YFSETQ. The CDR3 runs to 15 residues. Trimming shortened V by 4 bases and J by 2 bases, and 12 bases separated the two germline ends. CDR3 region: CASSKDSTNTGELFF. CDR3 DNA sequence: TGCGCCAGCAGCAAGGACAGTACCAACACCGGGGAGCTGTTTTTT.

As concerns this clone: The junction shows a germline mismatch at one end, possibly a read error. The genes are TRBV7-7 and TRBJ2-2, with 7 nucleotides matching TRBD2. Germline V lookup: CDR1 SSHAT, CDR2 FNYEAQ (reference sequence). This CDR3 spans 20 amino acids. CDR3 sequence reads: CASSSSADWAGELNTGELFF. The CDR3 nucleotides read TGTGCTAGCAGCTCCTCGGCAGATTGGGCGGGGGAGCTGAACACCGGGGAGCTGTTTTTT. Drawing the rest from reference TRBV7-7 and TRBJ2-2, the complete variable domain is GAGVSQSPRYKVTKRGQDVTLRCDPISSHATLYWYQQALGQGPEFLTYFNYEAQPDKSGLPSDRFSAERPEGSISTLTIQRTEQRDSAMYRCASSSSADWAGELNTGELFFGEGSRLTVL.

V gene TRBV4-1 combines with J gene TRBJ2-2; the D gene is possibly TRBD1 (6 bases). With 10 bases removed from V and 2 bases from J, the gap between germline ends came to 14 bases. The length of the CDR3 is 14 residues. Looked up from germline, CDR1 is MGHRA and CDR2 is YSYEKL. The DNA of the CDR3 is TGCGCCACCAGTATAGGGGGAAACACCGGGGAGCTGTTTTTT. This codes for CATSIGGNTGELFF.

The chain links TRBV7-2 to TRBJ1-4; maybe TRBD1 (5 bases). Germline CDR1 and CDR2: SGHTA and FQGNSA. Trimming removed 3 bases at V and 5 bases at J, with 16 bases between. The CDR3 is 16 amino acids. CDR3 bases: TGTGCCAGCAGCTTTCAATCAGGGATCATAAATGAAAAACTGTTTTTT. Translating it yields CASSFQSGIINEKLFF. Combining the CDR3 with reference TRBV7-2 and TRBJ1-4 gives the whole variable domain GAGVSQSPSNKVTEKGKDVELRCDPISGHTALYWYRQSLGQGLEFLIYFQGNSAPDKSGLPSDRFSAERTGGSVSTLTIQRTQQEDSAVYLCASSFQSGIINEKLFFGSGTQLSVL.

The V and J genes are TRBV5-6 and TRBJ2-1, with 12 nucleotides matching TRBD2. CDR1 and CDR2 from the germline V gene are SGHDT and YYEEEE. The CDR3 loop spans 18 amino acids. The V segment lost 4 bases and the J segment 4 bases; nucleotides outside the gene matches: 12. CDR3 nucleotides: TGTGCCAGCAGCCCGACTAGCGGGGGTTCCGGGGAATACAATGAGCAGTTCTTC. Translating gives CASSPTSGGSGEYNEQFF.

CDR3 residues: CASRLGQGNYNEQFF. The DNA of the CDR3 is TGTGCCAGCAGGCTCGGACAGGGCAACTACAATGAGCAGTTCTTC. The genes are TRBV7-2 and TRBJ2-1; TRBD1 matches 8 bases. Germline V gives CDR1 SGHTA, CDR2 FQGNSA. The trim removed 6 bases at V and 3 bases at J, leaving 7 bases unmatched. The CDR3 runs to 15 residues.

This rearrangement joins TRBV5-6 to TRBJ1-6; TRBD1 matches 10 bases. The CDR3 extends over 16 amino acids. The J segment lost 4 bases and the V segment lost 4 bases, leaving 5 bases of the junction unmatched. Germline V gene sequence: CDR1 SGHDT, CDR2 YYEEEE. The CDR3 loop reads CASSLTGGVYNSPLHF. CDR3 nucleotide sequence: TGTGCCAGCAGCCTGACAGGGGGCGTATATAATTCACCCCTCCACTTT.